The next 16 T cell receptor beta chains were all read from a single sample in a study of cytomegalovirus exposure and HLA in healthy donors. A multiplex PCR was run with 60 Vbeta primers and 13 Jbeta primers. Method: immunoSEQ multiplex PCR; TCRdb's copy keeps in-frame clones and lacks some. This sample's clone table lists 60,000 to 80,000 clones. Sequenced input: PBMCs. Every receptor here comes from a boy aged 5-17 years in good health and CMV-seronegative.

The genes are TRBV6-5 and TRBJ1-1; 8 bases agree with TRBD1. J gave up 4 bases and V 5 bases, and 9 bases lay outside the gene matches. CDR1 and CDR2 from the germline V gene are MNHEY and SVGAGI. This CDR3 has 15 amino acids. The CDR3 spells CASSNYRGGITEAFF. The CDR3 nucleotides read TGTGCCAGCAGTAACTACAGGGGGGGGATCACTGAAGCTTTCTTT.

CDR3: CASSHPPPGNSTDTQYF. Written as DNA, the CDR3 is TGCGCCAGCAGTCACCCTCCACCCGGGAATAGCACAGATACGCAGTATTTT. The chain carries TRBV23-1 and TRBJ2-3; possibly TRBD2 for D (5 bases). TRBV23-1 falls under the ORF class, with uncertain function. The CDR3 runs 17 residues. The V and J ends lost 3 bases and 0 bases respectively, with 16 bases between them.

The V and J genes are TRBV18 and TRBJ2-3; no firm D call. The CDR3 sequence is 15 residues long. With 2 bases removed from V and 3 bases from J, the gap between germline ends came to 12 bases. CDR1 and CDR2 (germline): KGHSH, LQKENI. The CDR3, as DNA: TGTGCCAGCTCACCAAATACTCAAAGTACAGATACGCAGTATTTT. It is translated as CASSPNTQSTDTQYF.

Comments on this clone: At one of its ends the junction is not consistent with the germline gene, which may arise from a read error. This chain links TRBV9 with TRBJ1-1; 8 nucleotides match TRBD1. Germline values: CDR1 SGDLS, CDR2 YYNGEE. This CDR3 is 16 amino acids long. The CDR3 loop reads CASSPGQGGLKTEAFF. CDR3 sequence (DNA): TGTGCCAGCAGCCCAGGACAGGGAGGGTTGAAGACTGAAGCTTTCTTT.

The V and J genes are TRBV5-1 and TRBJ1-2, with 9 nucleotides matching TRBD1. J gave up 6 bases and V 4 bases, and 13 bases lay outside the gene matches. The germline CDR1 and CDR2 sequences are SGHRS and YFSETQ. The CDR3 consists of 16 residues. CDR3 in amino acids: CASSPRTGVEGDGYTF. CDR3 nucleotides: TGCGCCAGCAGCCCTCGGACAGGGGTGGAGGGAGATGGCTACACCTTC.

V and J are TRBV19 and TRBJ1-1; D gene ambiguous. V was clipped by 3 bases and J by 5 bases, with 13 bases between them. CDR3 length: 14 amino acids. The V gene's germline CDR1 is LNHDA and CDR2 SQIVND (reference sequence). The CDR3 DNA is TGTGCCAGTAGTATTAGAGAGGGTGGAACTGAAGCTTTCTTT. Protein sequence: CASSIREGGTEAFF.

The chain links TRBV4-2 to TRBJ1-2; no clear D gene. This CDR3 is 14 amino acids long. Germline V gene sequence: CDR1 LGHNA, CDR2 YNFKEQ. Deletions cut 2 bases from V and 7 bases from J, with 14 bases between. The DNA for the CDR3 is TGTGCCAGCAGCCAAACGGGGAATGGTGCTGGCTACACCTTC. It codes for CASSQTGNGAGYTF.

The chain joins TRBV4-1 to TRBJ1-5; no clear D. The CDR3 is 14 amino acids. CDR1 and CDR2 from the germline V gene are MGHRA and YSYEKL. V lost 3 bases, J lost 5 bases, and 11 bases lay in between. The CDR3 DNA sequence: TGCGCCAGCAGCCACGGGGAGGGAGATCAGCCCCAGCATTTT. Translation gives CASSHGEGDQPQHF.

This sequence joins TRBV29-1 and TRBJ1-1; D not certain. Germline V gene sequence: CDR1 SQVTM, CDR2 ANQGSEA. This CDR3 spans 11 amino acids. The V and J ends lost 5 bases and 0 bases respectively, with 4 bases between them. In DNA form, the CDR3 reads TGCAGCGTTCGGTTGAACACTGAAGCTTTCTTT. Translated: CSVRLNTEAFF.

This chain joins TRBV6-6 and TRBJ1-4; no clear D gene. The CDR3 runs 14 residues. Deletions cut 0 bases from V and 8 bases from J, with 10 bases between. In germline, CDR1 is MNHNY, CDR2 SVGAGI (reference sequence). The CDR3: CASSYSSESEKLFF. In DNA form, the CDR3 reads TGTGCCAGCAGTTACTCGTCGGAGTCAGAAAAACTGTTTTTT.

To note about this clone: This sample includes further DNA sequences coding for the same CDR3. CDR3 amino acids: CASSQDWRGGPDTEAFF. The CDR3 DNA follows: TGCGCCAGCAGCCAAGACTGGCGGGGCGGGCCCGACACTGAAGCTTTCTTT. The chain has TRBV4-1 and TRBJ1-1; tentative D call: TRBD1 (5 bases). Per the germline V gene, CDR1 is MGHRA and CDR2 is YSYEKL. Trimming stripped 0 bases from V and 3 bases from J, with 17 bases between. This CDR3 has 17 amino acids.

CDR3 nucleotide sequence: TGTGCCAGCAGCGTAGGGGCAGGGGGTGGTCAGCCCCAGCATTTT. Protein sequence: CASSVGAGGGQPQHF. The chain links TRBV9 to TRBJ1-5; 7 nucleotides line up with TRBD1. This CDR3 has 15 amino acids. Germline assignment: CDR1 SGDLS and CDR2 YYNGEE. Trimming took 0 bases from V and 6 from J; bases not matched to a gene: 6.

The CDR3 bases are TGTGCCAGCTCACCTCCCAGGGATACCGGGGAGCTGTTTTTT. This sequence encodes CASSPPRDTGELFF. The J gene is TRBJ2-2, the V gene TRBV18, with D perhaps TRBD1 (5 bases). V dropped 3 bases and J dropped 5 bases, with 10 bases sitting between them. The CDR3 consists of 14 residues. CDR1 and CDR2 from the germline V gene are KGHSH and LQKENI. Looking up the rest from reference TRBV18 and TRBJ2-2 gives the full variable domain: NAGVMQNPRHLVRRRGQEARLRCSPMKGHSHVYWYRQLPEEGLKFMVYLQKENIIDESGMPKERFSAEFPKEGPSILRIQQVVRGDSAAYFCASSPPRDTGELFFGEGSRLTVL.

The J gene is TRBJ2-1, the V gene TRBV5-1; 8 positions match TRBD2. V lost 3 bases and J lost 1; bases outside the gene matches: 3. The CDR3 spans 15 residues. From germline, CDR1 is SGHRS and CDR2 YFSETQ. The CDR3 protein is CASSSLAESYNEQFF. The CDR3 DNA reads as TGCGCCAGCAGCTCACTAGCGGAGTCCTACAATGAGCAGTTCTTC.

This chain uses TRBV9 with TRBJ2-6, with 9 bases that match TRBD1. J was trimmed by 4 bases and V by 4 bases; bases with no gene match: 9. The germline V gene encodes CDR1 SGDLS and CDR2 YYNGEE. The CDR3 has 17 residues. This CDR3 is CASSRHRTGVGANVLTF. The CDR3 coding sequence is TGTGCCAGCAGCCGACACCGGACAGGGGTCGGGGCCAACGTCCTGACTTTC. Full variable domain (missing parts from reference TRBV9 and TRBJ2-6): DSGVTQTPKHLITATGQRVTLRCSPRSGDLSVYWYQQSLDQGLQFLIQYYNGEERAKGNILERFSAQQFPDLHSELNLSSLELGDSALYFCASSRHRTGVGANVLTFGAGSRLTVL.

This chain links TRBV6-5 with TRBJ1-2; 7 bases map to TRBD1. After removal of 5 bases from V and 7 bases from J, the junction contained 4 bases not matched to a gene. The CDR3 has 12 residues. Germline V gene lookup returns CDR1 MNHEY and CDR2 SVGAGI. Here the CDR3 DNA reads TGTGCCAGCAGTCGGACAGGAGGTGGCTACACCTTC. This gives the protein CASSRTGGGYTF.